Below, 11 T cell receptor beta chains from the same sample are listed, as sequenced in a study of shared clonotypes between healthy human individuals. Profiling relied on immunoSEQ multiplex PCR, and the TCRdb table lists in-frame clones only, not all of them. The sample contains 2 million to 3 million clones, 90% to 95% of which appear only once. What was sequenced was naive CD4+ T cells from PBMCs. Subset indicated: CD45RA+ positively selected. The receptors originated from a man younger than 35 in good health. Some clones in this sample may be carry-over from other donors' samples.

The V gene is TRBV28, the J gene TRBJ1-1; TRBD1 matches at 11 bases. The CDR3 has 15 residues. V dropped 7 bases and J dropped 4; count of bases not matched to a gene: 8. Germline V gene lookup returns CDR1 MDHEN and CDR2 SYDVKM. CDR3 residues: CASIGTGGEGTEAFF. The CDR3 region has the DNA TGTGCCAGCATCGGGACAGGGGGGGAGGGCACTGAAGCTTTCTTT.

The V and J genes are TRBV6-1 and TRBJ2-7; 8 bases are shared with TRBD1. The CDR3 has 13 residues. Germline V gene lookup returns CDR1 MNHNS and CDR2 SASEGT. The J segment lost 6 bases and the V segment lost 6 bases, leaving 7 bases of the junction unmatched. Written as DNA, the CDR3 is TGTGCCAGCAGATCCGACAGGGGAGGCGAGCAGTACTTC. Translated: CASRSDRGGEQYF.

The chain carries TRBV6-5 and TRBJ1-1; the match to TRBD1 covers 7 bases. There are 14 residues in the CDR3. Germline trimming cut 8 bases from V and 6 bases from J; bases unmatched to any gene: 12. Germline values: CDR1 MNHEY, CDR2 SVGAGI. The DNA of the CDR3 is TGTGCCAGCGCCCACTACGACAGGGTTCCTGAAGCTTTCTTT. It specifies CASAHYDRVPEAFF.

CDR3 DNA: TGTGCCAGCATTAACCGCGGAGGCTCCTACAATGAGCAGTTCTTC. Residues: CASINRGGSYNEQFF. The rearrangement uses TRBV2 and TRBJ2-1; perhaps TRBD2 as D (5 bases). The CDR3 consists of 15 residues. The V end lost 7 bases, the J end lost 0 bases, and 13 bases lay between the germline ends. Germline-derived CDR1 and CDR2 are SNHLY and FYNNEI. Drawing the rest from reference TRBV2 and TRBJ2-1, the complete variable domain is EPEVTQTPSHQVTQMGQEVILRCVPISNHLYFYWYRQILGQKVEFLVSFYNNEISEKSEIFDDQFSVERPDGSNFTLKIRSTKLEDSAMYFCASINRGGSYNEQFFGPGTRLTVL.

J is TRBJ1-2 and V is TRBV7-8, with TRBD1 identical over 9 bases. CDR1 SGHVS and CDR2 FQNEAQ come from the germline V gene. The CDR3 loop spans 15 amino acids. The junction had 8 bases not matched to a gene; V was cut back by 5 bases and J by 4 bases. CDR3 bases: TGTGCCAGCAGCCTCGGGGGGACAGGGAGCTATGGCTACACCTTC. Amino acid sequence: CASSLGGTGSYGYTF.

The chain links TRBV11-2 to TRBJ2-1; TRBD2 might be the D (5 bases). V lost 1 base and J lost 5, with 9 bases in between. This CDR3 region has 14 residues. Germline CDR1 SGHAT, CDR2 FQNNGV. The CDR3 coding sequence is TGTGCCAGCAGCTTAGGGGGAGACCACAATGAGCAGTTCTTC. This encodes CASSLGGDHNEQFF.

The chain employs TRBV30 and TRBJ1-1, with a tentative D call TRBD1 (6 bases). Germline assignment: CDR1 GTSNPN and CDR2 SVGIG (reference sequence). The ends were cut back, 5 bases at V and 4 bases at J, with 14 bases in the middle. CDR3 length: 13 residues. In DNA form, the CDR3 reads TGTGCCTGGGGGGAGACAGGCGGCACTGAAGCTTTCTTT. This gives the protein CAWGETGGTEAFF.

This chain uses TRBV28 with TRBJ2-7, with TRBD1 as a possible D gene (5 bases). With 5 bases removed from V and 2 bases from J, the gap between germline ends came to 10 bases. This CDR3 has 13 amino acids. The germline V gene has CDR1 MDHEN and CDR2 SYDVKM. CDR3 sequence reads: CASSPGKAYEQYF. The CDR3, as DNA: TGTGCCAGCAGTCCAGGGAAAGCCTACGAGCAGTACTTC.

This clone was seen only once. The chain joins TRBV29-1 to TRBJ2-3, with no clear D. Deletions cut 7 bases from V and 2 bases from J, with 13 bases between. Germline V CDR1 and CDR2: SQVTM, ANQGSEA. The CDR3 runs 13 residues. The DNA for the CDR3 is TGCAGCGGCAAACAGATTTTCACAGATACGCAGTATTTT. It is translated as CSGKQIFTDTQYF.

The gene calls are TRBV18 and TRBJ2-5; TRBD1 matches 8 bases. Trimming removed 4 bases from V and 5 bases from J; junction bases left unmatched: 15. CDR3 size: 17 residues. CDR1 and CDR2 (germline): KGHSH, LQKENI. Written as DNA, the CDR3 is TGTGCCAGCTCACTCATTCAAAGGACAGGGCAGGTGGAGACCCAGTACTTC. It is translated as CASSLIQRTGQVETQYF.

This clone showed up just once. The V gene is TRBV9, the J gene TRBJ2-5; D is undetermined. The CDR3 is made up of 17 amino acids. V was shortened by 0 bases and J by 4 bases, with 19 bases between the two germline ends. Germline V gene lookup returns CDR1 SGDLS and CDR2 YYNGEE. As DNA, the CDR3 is TGTGCCAGCAGCGTAGCTCCGGTAGGCAATCAAGGAGAGACCCAGTACTTC. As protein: CASSVAPVGNQGETQYF.